This T cell receptor (beta chain) was identified in a study of blood T cell repertoires in COVID-19. As for the study in general: Sources were T cells, B-cell-depleted T cells, or PBMCs; the material itself was cDNA or gDNA.

The CDR3 has 15 residues. V lost 0 bases and J 6 bases, leaving 12 bases between the germline ends. CDR1 is LGHNA and CDR2 is YNFKEQ in the germline V gene. Per the study methods: Nucleated cell counts were estimated from reference gene primer amplification. The table came from immunoSEQ multiplex PCR; TCRdb's copy has only in-frame clones and leaves some out. V, J and clone size reflect that table, while D and trimming were determined from the DNA. The sample lists 150,000 to 200,000 clones, around 80% occurring once. Input material: peripheral blood. This clonotype originated in a woman of 80 years or more with active or convalescent COVID-19. The V call is TRBV4-2, the J call TRBJ1-3, with a tentative D call TRBD1 (5 bases). The CDR3 loop is CASSQEGSGSNTIYF. The DNA of the CDR3 is TGTGCCAGCAGCCAAGAGGGGTCAGGGTCAAACACCATATATTTT.